Shown below are 9 T cell receptor beta chains from a single sample sequenced in a study of metastatic and nonmetastatic thyroid tumors. TCRdb re-called the PCR reads with MiXCR. The sample lists about 37,000 clones, under 30% occurring once. Among the patients, none had received any treatment before thyroid surgery. Sequenced: blood. Source of these receptors: a male donor with papillary thyroid cancer or a benign thyroid nodule (not recorded which). Some clones in this sample may be carry-over from other donors' samples.

The J gene is TRBJ2-7, the V gene TRBV20-1; 12 bases agree with TRBD1. The germline V gene has CDR1 DFQATT and CDR2 SNEGSKA (reference sequence). The CDR3 sequence is 14 residues long. Germline trimming cut 4 bases from V and 5 bases from J; bases unmatched to any gene: 6. The CDR3 here is CSAIPGQGANEQYF. The CDR3 DNA reads TGCAGTGCTATTCCGGGACAGGGGGCCAACGAGCAGTACTTC.

The V call is TRBV28, the J call TRBJ2-7; 7 bases are a match to TRBD1. The CDR3 loop spans 16 amino acids. Trimming took 5 bases from V and 2 from J; bases not matched to a gene: 12. CDR1 MDHEN and CDR2 SYDVKM come from the germline V gene. The CDR3 is CASSEKGQKKTYEQYF. The CDR3 region has the DNA TGTGCCAGCAGTGAGAAGGGACAGAAGAAAACCTACGAGCAGTACTTC.

This clone qualifies as medium-sized (0.01 to 0.1%). The chain joins TRBV5-1 to TRBJ2-7; 8 bases agree with TRBD2. Germline-derived CDR1 and CDR2 are SGHRS and YFSETQ. Losses at the gene ends were 4 bases for V and 1 base for J; bases not matched to a gene: 10. The CDR3 is 16 residues long. This chain's CDR3 is CASSRVSGRKSYEQYF. In nucleotides, the CDR3 is TGCGCCAGCAGCCGGGTGAGCGGGAGAAAGTCCTACGAGCAGTACTTC.

This clone was observed at least ten times. An end of the junction differs from the germline gene, which may be a read error. V usage is TRBV7-9 and J usage is TRBJ2-5; weak D call: TRBD1 (6 bases). Looked up from germline, CDR1 is SEHNR and CDR2 is FQNEAQ (reference sequence). This CDR3 contains 14 residues. The CDR3 is CASSLGQSFLSQYF. The CDR3 nucleotides are TGTGCCAGCAGTTTAGGACAGTCCTTTTTGAGCCAGTACTTC.

For this clone: This sample includes further DNA sequences coding for the same CDR3. This chain uses TRBV28 with TRBJ2-5; 7 bases agree with TRBD1. There are 12 residues in the CDR3. Trimming cost V 5 bases and J 11 bases; bases outside gene matches: 8. Germline V lookup: CDR1 MDHEN, CDR2 SYDVKM. The CDR3 loop is CASSPSRGTQYF. Written as DNA, the CDR3 is TGTGCCAGCAGTCCATCCAGGGGGACACAGTACTTC.

This clone came up a few times. The chain uses TRBV6-1 and TRBJ1-1; D not resolved. This CDR3 comprises 13 residues. Germline CDR1 is MNHNS and CDR2 is SASEGT. Trimming took 6 bases from V and 2 from J, leaving 10 bases between them. CDR3 in DNA: TGTGCCAGCAGATACCTCCTAAACACTGAAGCTTTCTTT. This encodes CASRYLLNTEAFF.

This clone is termed medium-sized. V usage is TRBV20-1 and J usage is TRBJ2-5; 12 positions agree with TRBD2. Germline CDR1 and CDR2: DFQATT and SNEGSKA (reference sequence). V trimming: 0 bases; J trimming: 4 bases; junction bases outside the gene matches: 6. The CDR3 sequence is 16 residues long. The CDR3 DNA sequence: TGCAGTGCTAGAGACCTAGCGGGAGGGCCGGGAGAGACCCAGTACTTC. This sequence encodes CSARDLAGGPGETQYF.

This clone has more than one count but fewer than ten. This rearrangement joins TRBV2 to TRBJ1-5; D gene uncertain. The ends were cut back, 3 bases at V and 9 bases at J, with 9 bases in the middle. Germline V gives CDR1 SNHLY, CDR2 FYNNEI. The CDR3 runs to 12 residues. The CDR3 spells CASSEGSPPQHF. In nucleotides, the CDR3 is TGTGCCAGCAGTGAGGGCTCCCCGCCCCAGCATTTT. Variable domain in full (rest from reference TRBV2 and TRBJ1-5): EPEVTQTPSHQVTQMGQEVILRCVPISNHLYFYWYRQILGQKVEFLVSFYNNEISEKSEIFDDQFSVERPDGSNFTLKIRSTKLEDSAMYFCASSEGSPPQHFGDGTRLSIL.

This clone has a count of ten or more. The chain couples TRBV29-1 to TRBJ2-7; no definite D call. Trimming cost V 7 bases and J 6 bases, with 13 bases left between them. The germline V gene encodes CDR1 SQVTM and CDR2 ANQGSEA. This CDR3 is built from 11 residues. CDR3 bases: TGCAGCGCGCTGCGATTGGGCGAGCAGTACTTC. Amino acid sequence: CSALRLGEQYF.